Listed below are T cell receptor beta chains from one sample, sequenced in a study of long-term antiretroviral therapy in people with HIV. Using immunoSEQ multiplex PCR, the repertoire was profiled, and TCRdb retains in-frame clones only, with some absent. The sample comprises around 40,000 clones, 65% to 90% of which are singletons, and around 4.2% rests with the top ten. The source was unsorted PBMCs, collected just before starting antiretroviral therapy. These receptors were taken from a woman under 30 with HIV. Each CDR3 is given with its conserved first and last residue. Each record gives: CDR3 protein, CDR3 DNA, D gene, CDR3 length, V gene, clone size, J gene. The D gene is left open where the match is weak. Expanded clones get a size class; other rows say once, few or many, or leave the size out.

CDR3: CASSLERSSTDTQYF; DNA: TGCGCCAGCAGCTTGGAGAGGAGTAGCACAGATACGCAGTATTTT; D: -; length: 15; V: TRBV5-1; size: -; J: TRBJ2-3
CDR3: CASSLSETNEQFF; DNA: TGTGCCAGCAGTTTAAGTGAGACCAATGAGCAGTTCTTC; D: -; length: 13; V: TRBV27; size: -; J: TRBJ2-1
CDR3: CASSIQYRGSQPQHF; DNA: TGTGCCAGTAGTATCCAGTACAGGGGAAGTCAGCCCCAGCATTTT; D: TRBD1; length: 15; V: TRBV19; size: once; J: TRBJ1-5
CDR3: CASSPRVRKAGVDTQYF; DNA: TGTGCCAGTAGCCCCCGGGTGCGGAAAGCCGGGGTAGATACGCAGTATTTT; D: -; length: 17; V: TRBV19; size: -; J: TRBJ2-3
CDR3: CASSLGLAGNTIYF; DNA: TGTGCCAGCAGCTTAGGCCTCGCAGGAAACACCATATATTTT; D: -; length: 14; V: TRBV7-2; size: -; J: TRBJ1-3
CDR3: CASSAGLAPGELFF; DNA: TGTGCCAGCAGTGCGGGACTAGCCCCCGGGGAGCTGTTTTTT; D: TRBD2; length: 14; V: TRBV28; size: -; J: TRBJ2-2
CDR3: CASSLFSGSSYNEQFF; DNA: TGTGCCAGCAGCTTATTTTCCGGGAGCTCCTACAATGAGCAGTTCTTC; D: -; length: 16; V: TRBV7-8; size: -; J: TRBJ2-1
CDR3: CASSRGLAGEERQYF; DNA: TGTGCCAGCAGTAGGGGACTAGCGGGAGAAGAAAGGCAGTACTTC; D: TRBD2; length: 15; V: TRBV7-8; size: -; J: TRBJ2-7
CDR3: CASSYGNGETQYF; DNA: TGTGCCAGCAGTTACGGTAACGGGGAGACCCAGTACTTC; D: -; length: 13; V: TRBV6-5; size: -; J: TRBJ2-5
CDR3: CASSTSYGYTF; DNA: TGTGCCAGCAGCACGAGCTATGGCTACACCTTC; D: -; length: 11; V: TRBV7-9; size: few; J: TRBJ1-2
CDR3: CASSRTSDEQFF; DNA: TGTGCCAGCAGCCGGACTAGCGATGAGCAGTTCTTC; D: TRBD2; length: 12; V: TRBV7-2; size: -; J: TRBJ2-1
CDR3: CASSKRQHSYEQYF; DNA: TGCGCCAGCAGTAAACGCCAGCACTCCTACGAGCAGTACTTC; D: -; length: 14; V: TRBV5-1; size: -; J: TRBJ2-7
CDR3: CASSPYRGNQPQHF; DNA: TGTGCCAGCAGTCCCTACAGGGGTAATCAGCCCCAGCATTTT; D: TRBD1; length: 14; V: TRBV27; size: -; J: TRBJ1-5
CDR3: CASSLDGGGIYEQYF; DNA: TGCGCCAGCAGCTTGGACGGCGGGGGAATCTACGAGCAGTACTTC; D: TRBD2; length: 15; V: TRBV5-1; size: -; J: TRBJ2-7
CDR3: CASSLRGPWTGELFF; DNA: TGTGCCAGCAGCCTCAGGGGGCCGTGGACCGGGGAGCTGTTTTTT; D: TRBD1; length: 15; V: TRBV7-2; size: few; J: TRBJ2-2
CDR3: CATRLSGANVLTF; DNA: TGTGCCACCCGGCTATCTGGGGCCAACGTCCTGACTTTC; D: -; length: 13; V: TRBV6-1; size: -; J: TRBJ2-6
CDR3: CATSRGSGPEYQETQYF; DNA: TGTGCCACCAGCAGAGGATCGGGGCCCGAGTACCAAGAGACCCAGTACTTC; D: -; length: 17; V: TRBV15; size: few; J: TRBJ2-5
CDR3: CAIRTYRESSGNTIYF; DNA: TGTGCCATCAGAACATACAGGGAGTCCTCTGGAAACACCATATATTTT; D: -; length: 16; V: TRBV10-3; size: -; J: TRBJ1-3
CDR3: CAISPLGSSNTEAFF; DNA: TGTGCCATCAGCCCTCTCGGCAGCAGCAACACTGAAGCTTTCTTT; D: -; length: 15; V: TRBV10-3; size: -; J: TRBJ1-1
CDR3: CASSATGRGEQYF; DNA: TGTGCCAGCAGCGCGACCGGGCGAGGCGAGCAGTACTTC; D: -; length: 13; V: TRBV9; size: -; J: TRBJ2-7
CDR3: CASSPPGGQEDSNQPQHF; DNA: TGTGCCAGCTCACCACCGGGGGGACAGGAAGATAGCAATCAGCCCCAGCATTTT; D: TRBD1; length: 18; V: TRBV18; size: once; J: TRBJ1-5
CDR3: CASSPTRGETQYF; DNA: TGTGCCAGCTCACCGACTAGAGGGGAGACCCAGTACTTC; D: -; length: 13; V: TRBV18; size: -; J: TRBJ2-5